These 17 T cell receptor beta chains were sequenced from one sample in a study of blood T cell repertoires in COVID-19. The protocol was immunoSEQ multiplex PCR, while the TCRdb copy is restricted to in-frame clones and leaves out a portion. Among nearly 350,000 clones, about 90% were seen once, and the ten largest hold about 0.93%. Sequenced input: PBMCs or T cells enriched from blood (not recorded which). The source of these receptors is a woman aged 25 to 39 who had recovered from COVID-19.

The V call is TRBV2, the J call TRBJ2-1; D gene uncertain. The V and J ends lost 6 bases and 8 bases respectively, with 8 bases between them. The CDR3 has 11 residues. Germline CDR1 is SNHLY and CDR2 is FYNNEI. The CDR3 DNA sequence: TGTGCCAGCAGCGCCAGGTATGAGCAGTTCTTC. Translation gives CASSARYEQFF.

This chain connects TRBV10-3 to TRBJ2-3; D unclear. CDR1 ENHRY and CDR2 SYGVKD come from the germline V gene. Deletions cut 4 bases from V and 4 bases from J, with 9 bases between. The CDR3 is made up of 13 amino acids. This CDR3 is CAISAEGADTQYF. CDR3 coding DNA: TGTGCCATCAGTGCTGAAGGAGCAGATACGCAGTATTTT.

In this sample, this clone turned up a few times. This sequence joins TRBV10-1 and TRBJ2-7; 8 bases map to TRBD1. Germline trimming cut 6 bases from V and 2 bases from J; bases unmatched to any gene: 9. From germline, CDR1 is WNHNN and CDR2 SYGVQD (reference sequence). This CDR3 comprises 15 residues. The CDR3 is CASSDGQGRAYEQYF. CDR3 sequence (DNA): TGCGCCAGCAGCGATGGACAGGGAAGAGCCTACGAGCAGTACTTC.

This clone was counted a few times. The chain is built from TRBV28 and TRBJ2-3; maybe TRBD2 (5 bases). The CDR3 sequence is 16 residues long. In germline, CDR1 is MDHEN, CDR2 SYDVKM. V lost 5 bases and J lost 2, with 17 bases in between. The CDR3 is CASSRAEAGYTDTQYF. The CDR3 DNA follows: TGTGCCAGCAGTAGAGCAGAGGCGGGCTACACAGATACGCAGTATTTT.

The J gene is TRBJ1-1, the V gene TRBV15; D is possibly TRBD1 (5 bases). This CDR3 contains 14 residues. V was clipped by 6 bases and J by 10 bases, with 21 bases between them. The germline CDR1 and CDR2 sequences are LNHNV and YYDKDF (reference sequence). In DNA form, the CDR3 reads TGTGCCACCAGGACCTCCGGAGGGCAGGGTGGAGCTTTCTTT. Amino acid sequence: CATRTSGGQGGAFF.

The chain joins TRBV2 to TRBJ1-6; D is unresolved. Germline lookup yields CDR1 SNHLY and CDR2 FYNNEI. The CDR3 length is 13 residues. V lost 8 bases and J lost 6, with 11 bases in between. The CDR3 loop is CASYPRSNSPLHF. The CDR3 DNA reads as TGTGCCAGCTATCCCAGGTCTAATTCACCCCTCCACTTT.

In DNA form, the CDR3 reads TGCGCCAGCAGCTTGGATCCTTCCGGTGGCTACACCTTC. This sequence encodes CASSLDPSGGYTF. The chain combines TRBV5-1 with TRBJ1-2; D is ambiguous. The CDR3 runs to 13 residues. V lost 0 bases, J lost 7 bases, and 10 bases lay in between. Germline V lookup: CDR1 SGHRS, CDR2 YFSETQ.

This chain links TRBV5-6 with TRBJ1-2, with 7 bases matching TRBD1. V lost 0 bases to trimming and J lost 5 bases; unmatched junction nucleotides: 4. CDR3 length equals 14 residues. Germline V gene lookup returns CDR1 SGHDT and CDR2 YYEEEE. The CDR3 DNA follows: TGTGCCAGCAGCTTGGTCAGGGGGTTTTATGGCTACACCTTC. It encodes CASSLVRGFYGYTF. The full variable domain, completed using reference TRBV5-6 and TRBJ1-2, is DAGVTQSPTHLIKTRGQQVTLRCSPKSGHDTVSWYQQALGQGPQFIFQYYEEEERQRGNFPDRFSGHQFPNYSSELNVNALLLGDSALYLCASSLVRGFYGYTFGSGTRLTVV.

The chain joins TRBV9 to TRBJ2-5, with D unresolved. CDR3 length: 13 amino acids. Between the trimmed V and J ends, which lost 3 bases and 2 bases, there was a span of 8 bases. The germline CDR1 and CDR2 sequences are SGDLS and YYNGEE. This CDR3 is CASSDLRQETQYF. The CDR3 nucleotides are TGTGCCAGCAGCGATTTGCGGCAAGAGACCCAGTACTTC.

The chain recombines TRBV24-1 with TRBJ2-3; 10 bases match TRBD1. The CDR3 totals 16 residues. V dropped 4 bases and J dropped 4; count of bases not matched to a gene: 7. The germline gives CDR1 KGHDR, CDR2 SFDVKD. The CDR3 DNA reads TGTGCCACCAGTGAAGGGGACAGGGGAGGCGCAGATACGCAGTATTTT. Its translation: CATSEGDRGGADTQYF.

The chain combines TRBV5-8 with TRBJ2-5, with a tentative D call TRBD1 (5 bases). Germline V gene lookup returns CDR1 SGHTS and CDR2 YDEGEE. The CDR3 has 13 amino acids. Trimming removed 2 bases at V and 5 bases at J, with 10 bases between. CDR3 loop: CASSLPGSETQYF. The CDR3 coding sequence is TGTGCCAGCAGCTTACCAGGGTCCGAGACCCAGTACTTC.

This clone was detected a few times. The CDR3 nucleotides read TGTGCCAGCAGTTCCGGGACTAGCGGGGCCTACGAGCAGTACTTC. This gives the protein CASSSGTSGAYEQYF. The chain employs TRBV27 and TRBJ2-7, with 13 bases identical to TRBD2. Germline values: CDR1 MNHEY, CDR2 SMNVEV (reference sequence). CDR3 length: 15 residues. The V segment lost 4 bases and the J segment 2 bases; nucleotides outside the gene matches: 2.

The rearrangement links TRBV19 to TRBJ2-7; TRBD2 agrees at 8 bases. This CDR3 spans 15 amino acids. Germline values: CDR1 LNHDA, CDR2 SQIVND (reference sequence). V shed 8 bases and J 2 bases; nucleotides not matched to a gene: 11. For the CDR3, the DNA is TGTGCCAGTGGGCGGTGGAGCGGGGGTACCTACGAGCAGTACTTC. Amino acids: CASGRWSGGTYEQYF.

This chain connects TRBV7-2 to TRBJ2-2; possible D gene TRBD1, 6 bases. This CDR3 is built from 16 residues. In germline, CDR1 is SGHTA, CDR2 FQGNSA. Trimming shortened V by 0 bases and J by 4 bases, and 12 bases separated the two germline ends. CDR3 nucleotide sequence: TGTGCCAGCAGCTTAGCGGTGGGGGCCGGCACCGGGGAGCTGTTTTTT. Translation: CASSLAVGAGTGELFF.

The rearrangement joins TRBV30 to TRBJ1-1, with 9 bases lining up with TRBD1. Germline CDR1 GTSNPN, CDR2 SVGIG (reference sequence). With 1 base clipped from V and 4 bases from J, the junction kept 7 bases outside the gene matches. The CDR3 length is 15 residues. The CDR3 loop is CAWSGQGEVGTEAFF. The CDR3 DNA reads TGTGCCTGGAGTGGACAGGGGGAGGTTGGCACTGAAGCTTTCTTT.

This rearrangement joins TRBV6-5 to TRBJ2-5; 15 nucleotides line up with TRBD2. The germline gives CDR1 MNHEY, CDR2 SVGAGI. V gave up 8 bases and J gave up 12 bases; unmatched junction bases: 10. The CDR3 has 14 residues. The CDR3 nucleotides read TGTGCCAGCGCACCGGGACTAGCGGGGGGCGCGAAGTACTTC. Residues: CASAPGLAGGAKYF.

V gene TRBV28 combines with J gene TRBJ2-7; D is undetermined. V was shortened by 5 bases and J by 5 bases, with 10 bases between the two germline ends. This CDR3 spans 12 amino acids. Per the germline V gene, CDR1 is MDHEN and CDR2 is SYDVKM. CDR3 nucleotides: TGTGCCAGCAGTCCACTTTTCGACGAGCAGTACTTC. It codes for CASSPLFDEQYF.